The 30 T cell receptor beta chains reported below all come from one sample, sequenced in a study of cytomegalovirus exposure and HLA in healthy donors. The PCR ran on 60 Vbeta and 13 Jbeta primers. Sequenced by immunoSEQ multiplex PCR; TCRdb stores in-frame clones only, minus some. The table shows roughly 180,000 clones, with about 81% occurring only once. The sample comprised PBMCs. All receptors derive from a man aged 40-50 years in good health and CMV-seronegative.

The genes are TRBV11-3 and TRBJ2-5, with 7 positions matching TRBD1. CDR1 and CDR2 (germline): SGHNT, YENEEA. V was pared by 5 bases and J by 2 bases, with 8 bases of the junction left unmatched. This CDR3 has 15 amino acids. CDR3 sequence (DNA): TGTGCCAGCAGCCCCAGGGACAGCGAGCAAGAGACCCAGTACTTC. Protein sequence: CASSPRDSEQETQYF. Variable domain in full (rest from reference TRBV11-3 and TRBJ2-5): EAGVVQSPRYKIIEKKQPVAFWCNPISGHNTLYWYLQNLGQGPELLIRYENEEAVDDSQLPKDRFSAERLKGVDSTLKIQPAELGDSAVYLCASSPRDSEQETQYFGPGTRLLVL.

The chain recombines TRBV29-1 with TRBJ1-3; 7 bases are a match to TRBD1. The J segment lost 4 bases and the V segment lost 7 bases, leaving 4 bases of the junction unmatched. The CDR3 runs 12 residues. Germline loops: CDR1 SQVTM, CDR2 ANQGSEA. In nucleotides, the CDR3 is TGCAGCGCGACAGGGAAAGGAAACACCATATATTTT. Translated, it gives CSATGKGNTIYF.

Points on this clone: One junction end does not reproduce the germline sequence, and a read error may be involved. The V and J genes are TRBV6-6 and TRBJ1-4; no reliable D call. This CDR3 comprises 12 residues. Germline V gene sequence: CDR1 MNHNY, CDR2 SVGAGI (reference sequence). The CDR3 spells CASSYEGILLAF. The CDR3 region has the DNA TGTGCCAGCAGTTACGAGGGCATCCTGCTCGCCTTT.

V is TRBV11-2 and J is TRBJ2-7, with D perhaps matching TRBD2 (6 bases). The CDR3 loop spans 13 amino acids. Germline V lookup: CDR1 SGHAT, CDR2 FQNNGV. Trimming pared 4 bases from V and 9 bases from J, leaving 16 bases between. CDR3 DNA: TGTGCCAGCAGCTCGGGACTCCGAGGCGGGCAGTACTTC. Translated: CASSSGLRGGQYF.

The rearrangement links TRBV6-5 to TRBJ2-3; no clear D. Germline assignment: CDR1 MNHEY and CDR2 SVGAGI. This CDR3 comprises 14 residues. The ends were cut back, 10 bases at V and 0 bases at J, with 14 bases in the middle. The CDR3 nucleotides are TGTGCCACCGCGCCCTGGGCTAGCACAGATACGCAGTATTTT. Translating gives CATAPWASTDTQYF.

This rearrangement joins TRBV27 to TRBJ1-2; D perhaps matches TRBD1 (6 bases). Per the germline V gene, CDR1 is MNHEY and CDR2 is SMNVEV (reference sequence). V was cut by 5 bases and J by 0 bases, with 13 bases left in between. This CDR3 region has 15 residues. This CDR3 is CASSRQQGTNYGYTF. CDR3 DNA: TGTGCCAGCAGTAGACAACAGGGTACTAACTATGGCTACACCTTC.

V is TRBV27 and J is TRBJ2-4; 12 positions match TRBD2. Germline V gives CDR1 MNHEY, CDR2 SMNVEV (reference sequence). The CDR3 runs 16 residues. Trimming removed 4 bases from V and 2 bases from J; junction bases left unmatched: 3. Here the CDR3 reads CASSSLAGGSKNIQYF. Written as DNA, the CDR3 is TGTGCCAGCAGTTCACTAGCGGGGGGCTCCAAAAACATTCAGTACTTC.

The J gene is TRBJ2-1, the V gene TRBV5-1; maybe TRBD2 (6 bases). The germline V gene encodes CDR1 SGHRS and CDR2 YFSETQ. The CDR3 is 15 amino acids. V dropped 0 bases and J dropped 4 bases, with 11 bases sitting between them. The CDR3 reads CASSLAGDSYNEQFF. CDR3 coding DNA: TGCGCCAGCAGCTTGGCTGGGGACTCTTACAATGAGCAGTTCTTC.

The genes are TRBV7-9 and TRBJ2-2, with D tentatively TRBD1 (6 bases). The CDR3 spans 14 residues. Germline V gene sequence: CDR1 SEHNR, CDR2 FQNEAQ (reference sequence). Deletions cut 5 bases from V and 5 bases from J, with 12 bases between. CDR3 sequence: CASSLTQGTGELFF. The CDR3 nucleotides read TGTGCCAGCAGCCTAACCCAGGGGACCGGGGAGCTGTTTTTT.

Worth noting for this clone: Other DNA sequences within the sample encode an identical CDR3. The rearrangement links TRBV20-1 to TRBJ1-1; D remains unclear. V was shortened by 1 base and J by 6 bases, with 6 bases between the two germline ends. CDR3 length equals 11 residues. Germline V gene data show CDR1 as DFQATT and CDR2 as SNEGSKA (reference sequence). The CDR3 protein is CSARGEAEAFF. The CDR3 DNA is TGCAGTGCTAGAGGCGAGGCTGAAGCTTTCTTT.

This chain joins TRBV19 and TRBJ2-6, with TRBD2 identical over 14 bases. CDR1 is LNHDA, CDR2 SQIVND, per germline (reference sequence). After removal of 4 bases from V and 0 bases from J, the junction contained 5 bases not matched to a gene. CDR3 length: 19 residues. The CDR3, as DNA: TGTGCCAGTAGTAGGACTAGCGGGGGGTCTAGCTCTGGGGCCAACGTCCTGACTTTC. Translating gives CASSRTSGGSSSGANVLTF.

The rearrangement links TRBV11-3 to TRBJ2-3; 8 bases are a match to TRBD2. This CDR3 has 14 residues. Trimming at V came to 8 bases and at J to 3 bases, leaving 7 bases not matched to a gene. In germline, CDR1 is SGHNT, CDR2 YENEEA. The CDR3 is CASSPGGLTDTQYF. CDR3 nucleotide sequence: TGTGCCAGCTCACCGGGGGGGCTTACAGATACGCAGTATTTT.

The rearrangement uses TRBV27 and TRBJ2-2; tentative D call: TRBD1 (5 bases). Trimming stripped 5 bases from V and 0 bases from J, with 13 bases between. Per the germline V gene, CDR1 is MNHEY and CDR2 is SMNVEV (reference sequence). CDR3 size: 16 residues. In DNA form, the CDR3 reads TGTGCCAGCAGTCCGTGGGGCCCCGCGAACACCGGGGAGCTGTTTTTT. It yields the protein CASSPWGPANTGELFF.

This chain uses TRBV11-3 with TRBJ2-5, with 8 nucleotides matching TRBD1. This CDR3 spans 17 amino acids. Looked up from germline, CDR1 is SGHNT and CDR2 is YENEEA. J gave up 5 bases and V 5 bases, and 16 bases lay outside the gene matches. DNA of the CDR3: TGTGCCAGCAGCCCCCAGGGACAGGCCCTACCCAAGGAGACCCAGTACTTC. This encodes CASSPQGQALPKETQYF.

For the CDR3, the DNA is TGTGCCAGCGAAGCGGGACTCGAGCAGTACTTC. It yields the protein CASEAGLEQYF. The V and J genes are TRBV7-2 and TRBJ2-7, with 7 positions matching TRBD2. CDR3 length equals 11 residues. Per the germline V gene, CDR1 is SGHTA and CDR2 is FQGNSA. Trimming took 8 bases from V and 6 from J; bases not matched to a gene: 4.

The rearrangement links TRBV11-2 to TRBJ1-3; 11 bases are shared with TRBD1. The trim removed 5 bases at V and 4 bases at J, leaving 7 bases unmatched. Germline values: CDR1 SGHAT, CDR2 FQNNGV. The CDR3 contains 16 residues. The CDR3 nucleotides are TGTGCCAGCAGCCTCAAAGGGACAGGGGGAGGAAACACCATATATTTT. Its protein product is CASSLKGTGGGNTIYF.

This clone has just a few counts. This chain joins TRBV18 and TRBJ2-1, with TRBD1 matching over 7 bases. This CDR3 spans 15 amino acids. Germline values: CDR1 KGHSH, CDR2 LQKENI. J gave up 10 bases and V 3 bases, and 12 bases lay outside the gene matches. Here the CDR3 reads CASSPGQRYGVEQFF. For the CDR3, the DNA is TGTGCCAGCTCACCGGGACAGCGTTACGGGGTGGAGCAGTTCTTC.

The chain uses TRBV9 and TRBJ2-7; 8 nucleotides match TRBD2. Germline V lookup: CDR1 SGDLS, CDR2 YYNGEE. CDR3 length equals 14 residues. V gave up 3 bases and J gave up 5 bases; unmatched junction bases: 7. In nucleotides, the CDR3 is TGTGCCAGCAGCGCTCGACTAGCGTCCAACGAGCAGTACTTC. Its protein product is CASSARLASNEQYF.

The chain links TRBV27 to TRBJ2-5; 8 bases match TRBD1. The J segment lost 2 bases and the V segment lost 4 bases, leaving 6 bases of the junction unmatched. The CDR3 extends over 15 amino acids. CDR1 and CDR2 from the germline V gene are MNHEY and SMNVEV (reference sequence). Written as DNA, the CDR3 is TGTGCCAGCAGTTCTCTGGGGACAGGTCAAGAGACCCAGTACTTC. It translates to CASSSLGTGQETQYF.

Points on this clone: Other nucleotide sequences in the sample specify the same CDR3. The V call is TRBV7-3, the J call TRBJ2-5; D perhaps matches TRBD2 (7 bases). The CDR3 is 14 amino acids. Germline V gives CDR1 SGHTA, CDR2 FQGTGA. V lost 2 bases to trimming and J lost 5 bases, with 12 bases between them. CDR3 amino acids: CASSLGGAGETQYF. The CDR3, as DNA: TGTGCCAGCAGCTTAGGGGGGGCCGGGGAGACCCAGTACTTC.

J is TRBJ2-1 and V is TRBV5-1, with 16 nucleotides matching TRBD2. The CDR3 loop spans 15 amino acids. V shed 4 bases, J shed 12 bases, and the junction held 7 bases outside the gene matches. CDR1 is SGHRS, CDR2 YFSETQ, per germline. The CDR3 spells CASSEGTSGGAGQFF. The CDR3 DNA follows: TGCGCCAGCAGCGAGGGGACTAGCGGGGGGGCCGGGCAGTTCTTC.

This chain links TRBV7-8 with TRBJ1-2, with D tentatively TRBD1 (6 bases). The CDR3 runs to 13 residues. Looked up from germline, CDR1 is SGHVS and CDR2 is FQNEAQ. V was pared by 5 bases and J by 1 base, with 8 bases between. CDR3 in DNA: TGTGCCAGCAGCCCGGACAGTAACTATGGCTACACCTTC. It is translated as CASSPDSNYGYTF.

This clone was observed once. V and J are TRBV9 and TRBJ1-4; 7 bases are shared with TRBD1. This CDR3 has 16 amino acids. Germline V gene sequence: CDR1 SGDLS, CDR2 YYNGEE. The V segment lost 0 bases and the J segment 7 bases; nucleotides outside the gene matches: 9. The CDR3 DNA follows: TGTGCCAGCAGCGTAGGCGATGAGGGGGCGGGTGAAAAACTGTTTTTT. Its protein product is CASSVGDEGAGEKLFF.

The chain joins TRBV7-6 to TRBJ1-2, with D tentatively TRBD1 (6 bases). In germline, CDR1 is SGHVS, CDR2 FNYEAQ. CDR3 length: 15 amino acids. V shed 2 bases and J shed 7 bases, with 17 bases lying between them. The CDR3 here is CASSLFPEGGGGYTF. For the CDR3, the DNA is TGTGCCAGCAGCTTATTTCCGGAAGGGGGGGGTGGCTACACCTTC.

The V call is TRBV7-9, the J call TRBJ2-5; TRBD1 might be the D (6 bases). Trimming took off 1 base at V and 2 bases at J, with 8 bases between the two ends. Germline-derived CDR1 and CDR2 are SEHNR and FQNEAQ (reference sequence). The CDR3 runs 14 residues. The DNA for the CDR3 is TGTGCCAGCAGCTTAGGGACAGTACAAGAGACCCAGTACTTC. This codes for CASSLGTVQETQYF.

The V and J genes are TRBV4-3 and TRBJ2-1; D unclear. The V gene lost 5 bases and the J gene lost 3 bases, with 5 bases spanning the gap. Germline V CDR1 and CDR2: LGHNA, YSLEER. This CDR3 spans 12 amino acids. The CDR3 nucleotides read TGCGCCAGCAGCTCAAACTACAATGAGCAGTTCTTC. Translated: CASSSNYNEQFF.

As concerns this clone: The junction shows a germline mismatch at one end, possibly a read error. The chain employs TRBV5-1 and TRBJ2-1; D not certain. Germline lookup yields CDR1 SGHRS and CDR2 YFSETQ. This CDR3 spans 15 amino acids. The CDR3 protein is CASSLDGRSLDERFF. The DNA of the CDR3 is TGCGCCAGCAGCTTGGATGGCCGGAGCCTCGATGAGCGGTTCTTC.

This clone has a single count. The rearrangement links TRBV6-5 to TRBJ1-1, with 7 bases that match TRBD1. This CDR3 spans 14 amino acids. Germline V gene data show CDR1 as MNHEY and CDR2 as SVGAGI. V was clipped by 6 bases and J by 4 bases; unmatched bases: 8. CDR3 residues: CASSRQGGITEAFF. The CDR3 DNA reads TGTGCCAGCAGCCGACAGGGTGGAATCACTGAAGCTTTCTTT.

The gene calls are TRBV25-1 and TRBJ1-4; D is uncertain. Germline V gene data show CDR1 as MGHDK and CDR2 as SYGVNS. The CDR3 is 18 amino acids. V lost 3 bases and J 1 base, leaving 18 bases between the germline ends. The CDR3 region has the DNA TGTGCCAGCAGTGACCCTTTTGGCTCAGGTGGAACTAATGAAAAACTGTTTTTT. Translation gives CASSDPFGSGGTNEKLFF. Full variable domain (rest looked up from reference TRBV25-1 and TRBJ1-4): EADIYQTPRYLVIGTGKKITLECSQTMGHDKMYWYQQDPGMELHLIHYSYGVNSTEKGDLSSESTVSRIRTEHFPLTLESARPSHTSQYLCASSDPFGSGGTNEKLFFGSGTQLSVL.

In its sample, this clone was seen a few times. At one end the junction does not follow the germline gene, possibly because of a read error. The V and J genes are TRBV27 and TRBJ2-3, with D possibly TRBD1 on 6 matching bases. The CDR3 length is 13 residues. Germline CDR1 and CDR2: MNHEY and SMNVEV (reference sequence). The CDR3 reads CATSGGAADTQYF. CDR3 nucleotides: TGTGCCACCAGTGGGGGCGCGGCAGATACGCAGTATTTT.